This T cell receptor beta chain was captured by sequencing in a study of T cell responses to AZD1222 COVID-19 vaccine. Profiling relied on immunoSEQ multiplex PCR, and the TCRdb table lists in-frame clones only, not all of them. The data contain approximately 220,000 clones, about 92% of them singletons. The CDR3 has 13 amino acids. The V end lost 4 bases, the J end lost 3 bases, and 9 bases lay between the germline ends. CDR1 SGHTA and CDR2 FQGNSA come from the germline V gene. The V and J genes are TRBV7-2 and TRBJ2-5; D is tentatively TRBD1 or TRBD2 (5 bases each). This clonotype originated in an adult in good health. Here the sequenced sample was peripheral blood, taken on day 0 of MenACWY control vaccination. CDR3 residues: CASSSGREETQYF. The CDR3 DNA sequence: TGTGCCAGCAGCTCGGGACGAGAAGAGACCCAGTACTTC.